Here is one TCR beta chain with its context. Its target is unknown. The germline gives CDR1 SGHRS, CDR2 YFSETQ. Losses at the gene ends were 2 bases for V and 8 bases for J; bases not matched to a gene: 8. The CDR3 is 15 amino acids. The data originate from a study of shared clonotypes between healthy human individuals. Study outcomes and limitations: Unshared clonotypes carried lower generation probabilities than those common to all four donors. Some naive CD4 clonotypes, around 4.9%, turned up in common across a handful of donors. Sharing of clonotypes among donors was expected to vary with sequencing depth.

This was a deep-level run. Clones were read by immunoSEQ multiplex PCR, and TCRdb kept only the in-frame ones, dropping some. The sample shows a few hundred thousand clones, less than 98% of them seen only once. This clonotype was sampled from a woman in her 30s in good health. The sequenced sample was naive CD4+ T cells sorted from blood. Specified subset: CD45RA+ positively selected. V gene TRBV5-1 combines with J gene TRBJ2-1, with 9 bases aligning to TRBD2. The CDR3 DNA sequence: TGCGCCAGCAGCTTAGTAGCGGGAGCATCCGATGAGCAGTTCTTC. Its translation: CASSLVAGASDEQFF.